This is a list of T cell receptor beta chains from one sample in a study of T cell changes during pregnancy in multiple sclerosis. Method: immunoSEQ multiplex PCR; TCRdb's copy keeps in-frame clones and lacks some. The sample consists of fewer than 25,000 clones, 86% of them appearing once. Material: CD8+ T cells from peripheral blood mononuclear cells, obtained in the third trimester of pregnancy. The origin of the receptors is a female donor in good health, enrolled as a control in a pregnancy study. Each CDR3 is given with its conserved first and last residue. A D gene is named only where the DNA matches it firmly. Clone size is stated in some rows and not others, as once, few, many or a class when expanded.

CDR3 length	V gene	clone size	J gene	D gene	CDR3 DNA	CDR3 protein
14	TRBV5-6	.	TRBJ2-7	TRBD1	TGTGCCAGCAGCTTAGGGACAGCCGACTACGAGCAGTACTTC	CASSLGTADYEQYF
14	TRBV9	once	TRBJ2-1	.	TGTGCCAGCAGTCCCGGCGGGGACTACAATGAGCAGTTCTTC	CASSPGGDYNEQFF
17	TRBV7-2	.	TRBJ2-5	TRBD1	TGTGCCAGCAGCTTAAAGGGGTGGACAGGGGATCAAGAGACCCAGTACTTC	CASSLKGWTGDQETQYF
16	TRBV4-1	few	TRBJ1-1	.	TGCGCCAGCAGCCAAGAAGGAGGACTGGGTAACACTGAAGCTTTCTTT	CASSQEGGLGNTEAFF
15	TRBV9	.	TRBJ2-1	TRBD2	TGTGCCAGCAGCGTAAGCGGGGGGCCATACAATGAGCAGTTCTTC	CASSVSGGPYNEQFF
13	TRBV7-3	.	TRBJ2-1	TRBD1	TGTGCCAGCAGCCCAACAGGGGCCAGCGAGCAGTTCTTC	CASSPTGASEQFF
12	TRBV7-9	.	TRBJ2-7	.	TGTGCCAGCAGCCCCACTTCCTACGAGCAGTACTTC	CASSPTSYEQYF
15	TRBV5-6	.	TRBJ1-2	.	TGTGCCAGCAGCTTCAGGGGCGGAGAAAAGTATGGCTACACCTTC	CASSFRGGEKYGYTF
16	TRBV7-3	large	TRBJ2-3	TRBD2	TGTGCCAGCAGCTTTTGGTCGTCGGGGGGAACAGATACGCAGTATTTT	CASSFWSSGGTDTQYF
11	TRBV6-1	once	TRBJ2-7	.	TGTGCCAGCAGAACATTCTACGAGCAGTACTTC	CASRTFYEQYF
15	TRBV7-6	.	TRBJ2-3	TRBD2	TGTGCCAGCAGCTTAATTTCTAGCGGAACAGATACGCAGTATTTT	CASSLISSGTDTQYF
17	TRBV27	once	TRBJ2-5	TRBD1	TGTGCCAGCAGTCGGAGGCCAGTAGGGGACAGGGGTGAGACCCAGTACTTC	CASSRRPVGDRGETQYF
16	TRBV4-3	.	TRBJ2-3	TRBD1	TGCGCCAGCAGCCAACAACCGACAGGGGGCGCAGATACGCAGTATTTT	CASSQQPTGGADTQYF
14	TRBV28	.	TRBJ2-7	TRBD2	TGTGCCAGCAGTTCGGCGGGGGACCTCTACGAGCAGTACTTC	CASSSAGDLYEQYF
14	TRBV5-6	.	TRBJ2-2	.	TGTGCCAGCAGCTTGACGCGGAACACCGGGGAGCTGTTTTTT	CASSLTRNTGELFF
16	TRBV19	.	TRBJ2-2	TRBD2	TGTGCCAGTAGCTCCGGGGGGGGCCTGAACACCGGGGAGCTGTTTTTT	CASSSGGGLNTGELFF
15	TRBV4-3	.	TRBJ2-2	.	TGCGCCAGCAGCCCCATCGGGGTGGGCACCGGGGAGCTGTTTTTT	CASSPIGVGTGELFF
15	TRBV6-1	.	TRBJ1-1	.	TGTGCCAGCAGTGGCGGGAGACAGCGAAACACTGAAGCTTTCTTT	CASSGGRQRNTEAFF
14	TRBV6-1	.	TRBJ2-3	.	TGTGCCAGCACCGAGGGGGGGCGAATAGATACGCAGTATTTT	CASTEGGRIDTQYF
16	TRBV10-3	.	TRBJ2-7	TRBD1	TGTGCCATCAGTGAGACCCTACAGACAGGGACCTACGAGCAGTACTTC	CAISETLQTGTYEQYF
13	TRBV10-2	.	TRBJ2-2	.	TGCGCCACCGGGACATCGAACACCGGGGAGCTGTTTTTT	CATGTSNTGELFF
13	TRBV13	.	TRBJ1-1	TRBD1	TGTGCCAGCAGAGAGACAGGGTACAGTGAAGCTTTCTTT	CASRETGYSEAFF
16	TRBV28	.	TRBJ2-2	TRBD1	TGTGCCAGCAGCCGAGCCGGGACAGGGGGCTGGGGGGAGCTGTTTTTT	CASSRAGTGGWGELFF
15	TRBV6-4	.	TRBJ2-1	TRBD2	TGTGCCAGCAGCTCCCTAGCGGGGGGGCAGGGTGAGCAGTTCTTC	CASSSLAGGQGEQFF
11	TRBV9	.	TRBJ1-2	.	TGTGCCAGCAGCTCTCGAGATGGCTACACCTTC	CASSSRDGYTF
15	TRBV11-2	.	TRBJ2-5	TRBD2	TGTGCCAGCAGCCCCACCCGGGGGGTGGGAGAGACCCAGTACTTC	CASSPTRGVGETQYF
14	TRBV9	.	TRBJ1-2	.	TGTGCCAGCAGCGAAACAGGGATGGACTATGGCTACACCTTC	CASSETGMDYGYTF
12	TRBV6-5	.	TRBJ2-7	.	TGTGCCAGCAGCCCCTCGGGCTACGAGCAGTACTTC	CASSPSGYEQYF
19	TRBV4-3	once	TRBJ2-3	.	TGCGCCAGCAGCCAAGATAGAGTCCGACAGTCAAATGCGGCAGATACGCAGTATTTT	CASSQDRVRQSNAADTQYF
13	TRBV19	.	TRBJ1-1	.	TGTGCCAGTAGCCCCATAGCGTCGCCACCTGCTTTCTTT	CASSPIASPPAFF
11	TRBV27	.	TRBJ2-7	.	TGTGCCAGCAGTTTCGGGGTTCGGCAGTACTTC	CASSFGVRQYF
17	TRBV7-9	.	TRBJ2-3	TRBD2	TGTGCCAGCAGCCCCATGGGTACTAGCGGGGGCACAGATACGCAGTATTTT	CASSPMGTSGGTDTQYF
14	TRBV4-3	.	TRBJ2-7	.	TGCGCCAGCAGCCAATGGTCGGGGGACTACGAGCAGTACTTC	CASSQWSGDYEQYF
17	TRBV18	.	TRBJ2-3	.	TGTGCCAGCTCACCCCTCAAGGTGCTGGGGACTACAGATACGCAGTATTTT	CASSPLKVLGTTDTQYF
16	TRBV14	.	TRBJ1-3	TRBD1	TGTGCCAGCAGCCAAAGTGGGACAGGGGCTGGAAACACCATATATTTT	CASSQSGTGAGNTIYF
13	TRBV5-4	.	TRBJ1-1	.	TGTGCCAGCAGCTTAGGGGGTCCCACTGAAGCTTTCTTT	CASSLGGPTEAFF
18	TRBV4-3	.	TRBJ2-5	TRBD1	TGCGCCAGCAGCCACGGGCGGACTCTGACAGGGGGAGAAGAGACCCAGTACTTC	CASSHGRTLTGGEETQYF
15	TRBV13	.	TRBJ2-1	TRBD2	TGTGCCAGCAGCCCGACTAGCGAGAGTAAGAATGAGCAGTTCTTC	CASSPTSESKNEQFF
15	TRBV7-2	.	TRBJ2-3	TRBD1	TGTGCCAGCAGCTTAGAACTCGGGACAGTCGGCTCCCTCCTTTTT	CASSLELGTVGSLLF
14	TRBV6-6	.	TRBJ2-5	.	TGTGCCAGCAGTTACAGGGGTACTCAAGAGACCCAGTACTTC	CASSYRGTQETQYF
17	TRBV4-2	.	TRBJ1-4	TRBD1	TGTGCCAGCAGCCAAGATTCTCCGGGACAGGGAGCGGAAAAACTGTTTTTT	CASSQDSPGQGAEKLFF
15	TRBV9	few	TRBJ1-4	.	TGTGCCAGCAGCGGCCGGGAGATAACTAATGAAAAACTGTTTTTT	CASSGREITNEKLFF
16	TRBV4-2	.	TRBJ1-2	.	TGTGCCAGCAGCCAAGCGCTGACAGAGCCGAACTATGGCTACACCTTC	CASSQALTEPNYGYTF
16	TRBV4-2	.	TRBJ1-2	TRBD1	TGTGCCAGCAGCCAAGAACTACAGGGGCCTAGCTATGGCTACACCTTC	CASSQELQGPSYGYTF
15	TRBV9	few	TRBJ2-2	TRBD1	TGTGCCAGCCGAGTTCGGGACAGCAACACCGGGGAGCTGTTTTTT	CASRVRDSNTGELFF
15	TRBV11-2	.	TRBJ2-1	.	TGTGCCAGCAGCTTAGTGGTCGCCCAGTTCTATGAGCAGTTCTTC	CASSLVVAQFYEQFF